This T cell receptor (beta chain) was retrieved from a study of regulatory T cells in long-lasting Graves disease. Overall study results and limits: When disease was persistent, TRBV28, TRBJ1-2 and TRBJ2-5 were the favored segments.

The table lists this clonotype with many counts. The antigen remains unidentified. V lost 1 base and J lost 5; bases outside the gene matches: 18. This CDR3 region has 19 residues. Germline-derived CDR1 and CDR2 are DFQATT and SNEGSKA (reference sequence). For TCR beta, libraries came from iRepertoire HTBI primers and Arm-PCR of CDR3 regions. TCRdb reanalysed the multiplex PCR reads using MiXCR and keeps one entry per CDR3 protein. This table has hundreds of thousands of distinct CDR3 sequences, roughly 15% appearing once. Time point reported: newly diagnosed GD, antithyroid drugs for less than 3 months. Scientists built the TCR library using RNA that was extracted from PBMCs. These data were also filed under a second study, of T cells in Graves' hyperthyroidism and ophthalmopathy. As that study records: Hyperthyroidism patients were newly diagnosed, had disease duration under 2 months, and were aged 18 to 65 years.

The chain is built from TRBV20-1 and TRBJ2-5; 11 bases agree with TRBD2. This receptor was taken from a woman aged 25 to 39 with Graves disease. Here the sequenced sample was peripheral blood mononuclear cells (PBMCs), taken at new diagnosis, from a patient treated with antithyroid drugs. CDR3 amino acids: CSARASYAIAGGPAETQYF. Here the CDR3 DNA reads TGCAGTGCTAGAGCCTCTTATGCGATAGCGGGAGGGCCCGCGGAGACCCAGTACTTC.